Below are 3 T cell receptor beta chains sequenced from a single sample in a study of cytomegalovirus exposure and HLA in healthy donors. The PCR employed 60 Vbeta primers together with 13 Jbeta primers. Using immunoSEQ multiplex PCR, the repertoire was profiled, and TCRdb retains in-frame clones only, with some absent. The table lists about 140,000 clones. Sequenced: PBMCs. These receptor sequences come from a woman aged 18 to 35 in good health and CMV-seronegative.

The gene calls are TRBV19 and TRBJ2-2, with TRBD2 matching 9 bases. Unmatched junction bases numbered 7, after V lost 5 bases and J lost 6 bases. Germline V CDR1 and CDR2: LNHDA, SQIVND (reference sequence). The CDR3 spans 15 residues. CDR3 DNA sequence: TGTGCCAGTAGTGACGGTAGCGGGAGCTCCGGGGAGCTGTTTTTT. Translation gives CASSDGSGSSGELFF.

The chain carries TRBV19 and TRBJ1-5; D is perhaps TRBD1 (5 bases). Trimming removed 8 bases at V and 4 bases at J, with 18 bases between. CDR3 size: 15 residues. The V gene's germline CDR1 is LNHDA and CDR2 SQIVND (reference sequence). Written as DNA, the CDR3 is TGTGCCAGTCTCAGTAGTGGGGCAGGGAATCAGCCCCAGCATTTT. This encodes CASLSSGAGNQPQHF.

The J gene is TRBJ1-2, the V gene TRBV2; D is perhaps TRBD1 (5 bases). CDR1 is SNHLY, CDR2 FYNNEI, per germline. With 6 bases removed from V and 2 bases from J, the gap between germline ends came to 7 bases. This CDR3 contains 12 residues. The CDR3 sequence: CASRTDNYGYTF. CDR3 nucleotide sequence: TGTGCCAGCAGGACAGACAACTATGGCTACACCTTC.